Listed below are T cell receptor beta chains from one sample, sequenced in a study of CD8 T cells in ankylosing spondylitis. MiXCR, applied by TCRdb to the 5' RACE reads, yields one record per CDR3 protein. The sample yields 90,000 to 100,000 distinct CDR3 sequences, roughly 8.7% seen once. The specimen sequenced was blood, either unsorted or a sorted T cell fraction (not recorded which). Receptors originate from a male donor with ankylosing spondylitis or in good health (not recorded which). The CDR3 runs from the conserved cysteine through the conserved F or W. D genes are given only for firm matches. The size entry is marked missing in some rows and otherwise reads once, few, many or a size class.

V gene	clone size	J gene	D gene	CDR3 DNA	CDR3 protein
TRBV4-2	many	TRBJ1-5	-	TGTGCCAGCAGCCACGAGGGAGGGTCAGGGGCTACGAATCAGCCCCAGCATTTT	CASSHEGGSGATNQPQHF
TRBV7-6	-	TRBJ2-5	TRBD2	TGTGCCAGCAGCTTTGGGCTAGCGGGAGGAGAGACCCAGTACTTC	CASSFGLAGGETQYF
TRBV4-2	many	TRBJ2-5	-	TGTGCCAGCAGCCAGGCCCTGAAGAATCGGGGTCAAGAGACCCAGTACTTC	CASSQALKNRGQETQYF
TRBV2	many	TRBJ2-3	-	TGTGCCAGCAGGGTTAGCGGAGATACGCAGTATTTT	CASRVSGDTQYF
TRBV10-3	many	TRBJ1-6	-	TGTGCCATCAATAACGACAGAGTTAATTCACCCCTCCACTTT	CAINNDRVNSPLHF
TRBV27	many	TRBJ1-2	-	TGTGCCAGCAGTCCCCGAGCAGGGTACGGCTACACCTTC	CASSPRAGYGYTF
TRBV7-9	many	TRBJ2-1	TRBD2	TGTGCCAGCAGCTTGGTGACTAGCGGGGGGTCGTACAATGAGCAGTTCTTC	CASSLVTSGGSYNEQFF
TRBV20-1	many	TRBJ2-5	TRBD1	TGCAGTGCTAGACAGGGGGTTGGAGAGACCCAGTACTTC	CSARQGVGETQYF
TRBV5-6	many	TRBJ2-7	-	TGTGCCAGCGGAGGCGGGATAGCCTCCTACGAGCAGTACTTC	CASGGGIASYEQYF
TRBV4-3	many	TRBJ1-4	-	TGCGCCAGCAGCCAAGGCCTCCAGGGGCGAGATGAAAAACTGTTTTTT	CASSQGLQGRDEKLFF
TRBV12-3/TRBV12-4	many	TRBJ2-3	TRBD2	TGTGCCAGCAGCTACATCACCGGGACTAGCGGCCGCACAGATACGCAGTATTTT	CASSYITGTSGRTDTQYF
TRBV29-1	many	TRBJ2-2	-	TGCAGCGTTGGTGGGGCCGGGGAGCTGTTTTTT	CSVGGAGELFF
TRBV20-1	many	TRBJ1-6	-	TGCAGTGCTCGCCGTCCCGGGACCCAAGAGTGGAATTCACCCCTCCACTTT	CSARRPGTQEWNSPLHF
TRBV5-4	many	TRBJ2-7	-	TGTGCCAGCAGCTTATCGGACAGTACCTACGAGCAGTACTTC	CASSLSDSTYEQYF
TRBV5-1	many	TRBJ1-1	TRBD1	TGCGCCAGCAGCGCGGACAGGCTTGAAGCTTTCTTT	CASSADRLEAFF
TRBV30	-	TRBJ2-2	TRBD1	TGTGCCTGGGGATGGGGGACAGTGAACACCGGGGAGCTGTTTTTT	CAWGWGTVNTGELFF
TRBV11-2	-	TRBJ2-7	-	TGTGCCAGCAGCTCCTACGAGCAGTACTTC	CASSSYEQYF
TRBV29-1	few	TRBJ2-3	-	TGCAGCGTTGATTATGGGGTCGGCCAACCGGGAGATACGCAGTATTTT	CSVDYGVGQPGDTQYF
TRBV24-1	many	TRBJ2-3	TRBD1	TGTGCCACCAGTGGAGGGGACAGGGTGGATACGCAGTATTTT	CATSGGDRVDTQYF
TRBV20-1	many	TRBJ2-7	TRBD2	TGCAGCGCCACTAGCGGCAATATCTACGAGCAGTACTTC	CSATSGNIYEQYF
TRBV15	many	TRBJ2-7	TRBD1	TGTGCCACCAGCAGCGGAACAGGGGGCTTTTACGAGCAGTACTTC	CATSSGTGGFYEQYF
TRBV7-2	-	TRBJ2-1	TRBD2	TGTGCCAGCAGCTTTCTCCCGGGTAGCGGGACAAATGAGCAGTTCTTC	CASSFLPGSGTNEQFF
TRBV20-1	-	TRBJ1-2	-	TGCAGTGCTGACACTCCGCGCTACCAAGGCGATGGCTACACCTTC	CSADTPRYQGDGYTF
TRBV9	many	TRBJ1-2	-	TGTGCCAGCAGCACTGACGGTAACTATGGCTACACCTTC	CASSTDGNYGYTF
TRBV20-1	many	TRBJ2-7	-	TGCAGTGCTAGAGATATAGCCTACGAGCAGTACTTC	CSARDIAYEQYF
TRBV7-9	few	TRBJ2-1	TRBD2	TGTGCCAGCAGCTGGCTAGCGGGAGGGTGGTCGTTCTTC	CASSWLAGGWSFF
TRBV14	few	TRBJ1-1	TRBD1	TGTGCCAGCAGCCAAGAGGGCAGGGGGATAATCACTGAAGCTTTCTTT	CASSQEGRGIITEAFF
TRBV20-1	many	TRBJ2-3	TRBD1	TGCAGTGCGGAGCCGGGACAGGGCGTGGGAGATACGCAGTATTTT	CSAEPGQGVGDTQYF
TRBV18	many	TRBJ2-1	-	TGTGCCAGCTCACCAGCTAGTCGGTCCTACAATGAGCAGTTCTTC	CASSPASRSYNEQFF
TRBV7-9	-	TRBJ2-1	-	TGTGCCAGCAGCTTAGGCAGGGTACCCTACAATGAGCAGTTCTTC	CASSLGRVPYNEQFF
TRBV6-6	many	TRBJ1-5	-	TGTGCCAGCAGTAACCGGGACTCCCCAACTTTT	CASSNRDSPTF
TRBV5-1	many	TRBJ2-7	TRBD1	TGCGCCAGCAGCTCACAGGGGGCCTCATTCCAGCAGTACTTC	CASSSQGASFQQYF
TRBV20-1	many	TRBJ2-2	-	TGCAGTGCTAGTCGGGGGGCTAGGACCGGGGAGCTGTTTTTT	CSASRGARTGELFF
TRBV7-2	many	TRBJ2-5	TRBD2	TGTGCCAGCAGCTTCCGACTAGCGGGGGTCCAAGGGACCCAGTACTTC	CASSFRLAGVQGTQYF
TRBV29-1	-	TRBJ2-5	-	TGCAGCGTTGGGCTCCCGGGGGAGACCCAGTACTTC	CSVGLPGETQYF
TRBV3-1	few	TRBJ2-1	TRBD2	TGTGCCAGCAGCACGCCCACCGGGACTAGCGGGGGGACCTACTACAATGAGCAGTTCTTC	CASSTPTGTSGGTYYNEQFF
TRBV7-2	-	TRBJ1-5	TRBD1	TGTGCCAGCAGCTTACGAGGGACAGGGGGAGATCAGCCCCAGCATTTT	CASSLRGTGGDQPQHF
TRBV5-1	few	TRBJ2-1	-	TGCGCCAGCAGCTTTCCGTCTCCCGGGGGTAATGAGCAGTTCTTC	CASSFPSPGGNEQFF
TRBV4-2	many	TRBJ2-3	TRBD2	TGTGCCAGCAGCCAACTAGCGGGAGAAACAGATACGCAGTATTTT	CASSQLAGETDTQYF
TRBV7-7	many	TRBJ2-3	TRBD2	TGTGCTAGCAGCCAAGGACTAGCGGAAACAGATACGCAGTATTTT	CASSQGLAETDTQYF
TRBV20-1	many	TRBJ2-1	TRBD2	TGCAGTGCTAGAGTGCTAGCGGGATACAATGAGCAGTTCTTC	CSARVLAGYNEQFF